The 32 T cell receptor beta chains given below trace back to one sample, sequenced in a study of response to subunit inactivated influenza vaccine. A single record per CDR3 protein comes from TCRdb applying MiXCR to the RT-PCR reads. The repertoire holds about 570,000 distinct CDR3 sequences, roughly 10% seen once, with approximately 11% in the top ten. The same data also contributed to another study, on T cells expressing NK-cell markers. From that paper: In generating TCR beta cDNA, 5'RACE template switching with UMIs was used.

This specimen was PBMCs from blood, taken on the day of vaccination. The receptors derive from a man aged 45-65 years who received an inactivated influenza vaccine.

This clonotype was detected only a few times. This chain connects TRBV6-5 to TRBJ2-7; tentatively, D is TRBD1 or TRBD2 (5 bases each). The germline V gene encodes CDR1 MNHEY and CDR2 SVGAGI. The CDR3 loop spans 12 amino acids. V was pared by 6 bases and J by 3 bases, with 9 bases between. The CDR3, as DNA: TGTGCCAGCAGGGGGGAAAACTACGAGCAGTACTTC. Protein: CASRGENYEQYF.

This chain connects TRBV4-3 to TRBJ2-7; tentatively, D is TRBD1 or TRBD2 (5 bases each). CDR1 is LGHNA, CDR2 YSLEER, per germline. The V gene lost 3 bases and the J gene lost 1 base, with 10 bases spanning the gap. The CDR3 totals 14 residues. The CDR3 coding sequence is TGCGCCAGCAGCCACTCTTGGGGGTCCTACGAGCAGTACTTC. This codes for CASSHSWGSYEQYF.

The gene calls are TRBV13 and TRBJ2-7; 10 bases are a match to TRBD1. The CDR3 runs to 14 residues. CDR1 is PRHDT, CDR2 FYEKMQ, per germline (reference sequence). V trimming: 5 bases; J trimming: 9 bases; junction bases outside the gene matches: 10. The CDR3 loop reads CASSPGTGVRVQYF. CDR3 nucleotide sequence: TGTGCCAGCAGCCCCGGGACAGGGGTACGTGTGCAGTACTTC.

A few counts support this clonotype. The V call is TRBV29-1, the J call TRBJ2-3, with 7 bases fitting TRBD2. Trimming removed 5 bases from V and 2 bases from J; junction bases left unmatched: 7. Germline V CDR1 and CDR2: SQVTM, ANQGSEA. The CDR3 covers 14 residues. Here the CDR3 DNA reads TGCAGCGTTCTTAGCGGGTTCCACACAGATACGCAGTATTTT. This sequence encodes CSVLSGFHTDTQYF.

This clonotype has more than one count but fewer than ten. This chain links TRBV11-1 with TRBJ2-1; 11 nucleotides match TRBD2. The CDR3 consists of 20 residues. V trimming: 0 bases; J trimming: 0 bases; junction bases outside the gene matches: 10. Germline V CDR1 and CDR2: SGHAT, FQDESV (reference sequence). The DNA of the CDR3 is TGTGCCAGCAGCTTAGCGCCCGGGACTAGCGGAGGGAGCTCCTACAATGAGCAGTTCTTC. Its protein is CASSLAPGTSGGSSYNEQFF.

The chain has TRBV4-1 and TRBJ2-2; 10 nucleotides agree with TRBD1. This CDR3 is 18 amino acids long. V lost 1 base and J lost 4; bases outside the gene matches: 9. Germline V lookup: CDR1 MGHRA, CDR2 YSYEKL. CDR3 DNA: TGCGCCAGCAGCCAAGTGTTTTGGGACAGGGGTACCACCGGGGAGCTGTTTTTT. This translates into CASSQVFWDRGTTGELFF.

Here the CDR3 reads CATSRALAAHYGYTF. DNA of the CDR3: TGTGCCACCAGCAGAGCCCTAGCAGCCCACTATGGCTACACCTTC. The chain is built from TRBV15 and TRBJ1-2; D unresolved. Germline V CDR1 and CDR2: LNHNV, YYDKDF (reference sequence). The CDR3 has 15 residues. Trimming stripped 1 base from V and 3 bases from J, with 12 bases between.

In its sample, this clonotype was seen a few times. The chain couples TRBV2 to TRBJ1-1, with 9 nucleotides matching TRBD1. The CDR3 is 15 residues long. Germline-derived CDR1 and CDR2 are SNHLY and FYNNEI. The junction had 6 bases not matched to a gene; V was cut back by 7 bases and J by 0 bases. The CDR3, as DNA: TGTGCCAGCACGGGACAGGGAGGTGTGAACACTGAAGCTTTCTTT. Protein product: CASTGQGGVNTEAFF.

The chain couples TRBV12-3 or TRBV12-4 to TRBJ2-7, with 10 bases lining up with TRBD1. J lost 2 bases, V lost 5 bases, and 6 bases had no gene match. CDR3 length: 15 amino acids. CDR3 sequence: CASSITGTGAYEQYF. In DNA, the CDR3 is TGTGCCAGCAGTATCACCGGGACAGGGGCCTACGAGCAGTACTTC.

This clonotype has a count of ten or more. This rearrangement joins TRBV12-3 or TRBV12-4 to TRBJ1-3; no clear D. This CDR3 has 16 residues. Trimming took off 4 bases at V and 1 base at J, with 14 bases between the two ends. The CDR3 sequence is CASSSLAVRSGNTIYF. In DNA, the CDR3 is TGTGCCAGCAGTTCCCTCGCAGTCAGGTCTGGAAACACCATATATTTT.

J is TRBJ2-7 and V is TRBV5-6; 11 nucleotides line up with TRBD2. Germline V gives CDR1 SGHDT, CDR2 YYEEEE. V dropped 1 base and J dropped 10; count of bases not matched to a gene: 7. This CDR3 contains 14 residues. As DNA, the CDR3 is TGTGCCAGCAGCTTGTCTAGCGGGAGGACCCCACAGTACTTC. It encodes CASSLSSGRTPQYF.

The chain joins TRBV12-3 or TRBV12-4 to TRBJ2-7; 8 bases line up with TRBD1. This CDR3 region has 13 residues. The ends lost 7 bases at V and 5 bases at J; junction bases unmatched: 7. This CDR3 reads CASTQDRAHEQYF. CDR3 in DNA: TGTGCCAGCACCCAGGACAGGGCCCACGAGCAGTACTTC.

This clonotype was recorded many times. This chain uses TRBV20-1 with TRBJ1-4; D ambiguous. The CDR3 runs 13 residues. V lost 0 bases and J lost 8, with 10 bases in between. The germline V gene encodes CDR1 DFQATT and CDR2 SNEGSKA (reference sequence). Written as DNA, the CDR3 is TGCAGTGCTAGAGATGGGCCCGGCGAAAAACTGTTTTTT. Translated: CSARDGPGEKLFF.

In its sample, this clonotype was seen a few times. V gene TRBV4-3 combines with J gene TRBJ2-3, with D tentatively TRBD2 (6 bases). The CDR3 is 16 residues long. CDR1 is LGHNA, CDR2 YSLEER, per germline. V shed 1 base and J shed 1 base, with 12 bases lying between them. CDR3 amino acids: CASSQGGVAGTDTQYF. The CDR3 bases are TGCGCCAGCAGCCAAGGCGGAGTAGCGGGCACAGATACGCAGTATTTT.

The table lists this clonotype with a few counts. This rearrangement joins TRBV20-1 to TRBJ2-5; D may be TRBD1 (5 bases). V gave up 0 bases and J gave up 5 bases, with 10 bases separating them. The CDR3 runs 13 residues. CDR1 is DFQATT and CDR2 is SNEGSKA in the germline V gene (reference sequence). CDR3 in amino acids: CSAREAGLETQYF. The CDR3 DNA sequence: TGCAGTGCTAGAGAGGCAGGGTTGGAGACCCAGTACTTC.

This clonotype was detected a few times. The chain couples TRBV20-1 to TRBJ2-7; D is undetermined. Germline lookup yields CDR1 DFQATT and CDR2 SNEGSKA (reference sequence). V was shortened by 3 bases and J by 0 bases, with 6 bases between the two germline ends. The CDR3 is 12 amino acids. CDR3 sequence (DNA): TGCAGTGCTAGTCCGGACTCCTACGAGCAGTACTTC. It codes for CSASPDSYEQYF.

For this clonotype: Mismatch with germline at one junction end may stem from a read error. J is TRBJ2-1 and V is TRBV5-1; TRBD2 aligns across 9 bases. The CDR3 covers 15 residues. Germline CDR1 is SGHRS and CDR2 is YFSETQ. DNA for the CDR3: TGCCCCAGCAGCTTGGTCCTAGCGGGACGCAATGAGCAGTTCTTC. It translates to CPSSLVLAGRNEQFF.

This clonotype was counted many times. The CDR3 region has the DNA TGTGCCAGCAGTTTATCTTGGACCTGGGACACCGGGGAGCTGTTTTTT. Amino acids: CASSLSWTWDTGELFF. The V call is TRBV28, the J call TRBJ2-2; D is undetermined. The CDR3 covers 16 residues. CDR1 and CDR2 (germline): MDHEN, SYDVKM. The V end lost 1 base, the J end lost 3 bases, and 12 bases lay between the germline ends.

This clonotype was recorded many times. The J gene is TRBJ2-1, the V gene TRBV7-9; the match to TRBD1 covers 8 bases. V trimming: 5 bases; J trimming: 1 base; junction bases outside the gene matches: 7. Germline lookup yields CDR1 SEHNR and CDR2 FQNEAQ (reference sequence). This CDR3 is 16 amino acids long. CDR3 nucleotides: TGTGCCAGCAGCCCCGACAGGGGAGTGTCCTACAATGAGCAGTTCTTC. It specifies CASSPDRGVSYNEQFF.

This clonotype was observed many times. The chain employs TRBV7-9 and TRBJ2-1; 7 positions agree with TRBD1. V was pared by 1 base and J by 12 bases, with 9 bases of the junction left unmatched. This CDR3 contains 14 residues. In germline, CDR1 is SEHNR, CDR2 FQNEAQ (reference sequence). CDR3 sequence: CASSLEPNGTVQFF. DNA of the CDR3: TGTGCCAGCAGCTTAGAACCGAACGGGACAGTGCAGTTCTTC.

This clonotype showed up just a few times. The gene calls are TRBV2 and TRBJ2-7; the D gene is possibly TRBD2 (6 bases). The V end lost 7 bases, the J end lost 9 bases, and 16 bases lay between the germline ends. There are 12 residues in the CDR3. Germline CDR1 and CDR2: SNHLY and FYNNEI. CDR3 amino acids: CASTSPGVWQYF. The DNA for the CDR3 is TGTGCCAGCACCTCGCCGGGGGTTTGGCAGTACTTC.

V is TRBV20-1 and J is TRBJ2-5; D may be TRBD1 (5 bases). Trimming pared 6 bases from V and 4 bases from J, leaving 12 bases between. The germline V gene encodes CDR1 DFQATT and CDR2 SNEGSKA (reference sequence). The CDR3 has 12 residues. The CDR3 protein is CSAYTQGETQYF. The CDR3 DNA sequence: TGCAGTGCCTACACCCAGGGAGAGACCCAGTACTTC.

This clonotype was recorded a few times. The J gene is TRBJ2-3, the V gene TRBV20-1; D might be TRBD1 or TRBD2, each matching 7 bases. The CDR3 loop spans 19 amino acids. Germline V gene lookup returns CDR1 DFQATT and CDR2 SNEGSKA (reference sequence). Trimming pared 0 bases from V and 6 bases from J, leaving 28 bases between. CDR3 sequence: CSARDVGGGGAVLEDTQYF. CDR3 nucleotides: TGCAGTGCTAGAGATGTAGGGGGAGGGGGCGCGGTTCTGGAGGATACGCAGTATTTT.

The chain employs TRBV6-5 and TRBJ1-1; D might be TRBD1 (5 bases). The CDR3 has 14 residues. Trimming pared 0 bases from V and 5 bases from J, leaving 10 bases between. CDR1 and CDR2 (germline): MNHEY, SVGAGI. The CDR3: CASSYSIGGTEAFF. CDR3 in DNA: TGTGCCAGCAGTTACTCGATTGGGGGAACTGAAGCTTTCTTT.

The V call is TRBV25-1, the J call TRBJ1-1, with a tentative D call TRBD1 (5 bases). CDR1 and CDR2 (germline): MGHDK, SYGVNS. The CDR3 spans 15 residues. V lost 3 bases and J 3 bases, leaving 14 bases between the germline ends. The CDR3 here is CASSDPRVGDTEAFF. In nucleotides, the CDR3 is TGTGCCAGCAGTGATCCTCGAGTGGGGGACACTGAAGCTTTCTTT.

Only a few counts were recorded for this clonotype. CDR3 nucleotides: TGTGCCAGCAGCTTATATCGGGTGGGGTACGAGCAGTACTTC. This gives the protein CASSLYRVGYEQYF. The V call is TRBV7-8, the J call TRBJ2-7; D is uncertain. With 2 bases removed from V and 4 bases from J, the gap between germline ends came to 12 bases. Germline V gene lookup returns CDR1 SGHVS and CDR2 FQNEAQ. The CDR3 consists of 14 residues. The entire variable domain, with the rest obtained from reference TRBV7-8 and TRBJ2-7, is as follows: GAGVSQSPRYKVAKRGQDVALRCDPISGHVSLFWYQQALGQGPEFLTYFQNEAQLDKSGLPSDRFFAERPEGSVSTLKIQRTQQEDSAVYLCASSLYRVGYEQYFGPGTRLTVT.

V is TRBV29-1 and J is TRBJ1-2; 9 positions agree with TRBD1. The CDR3 sequence is 13 residues long. The trim removed 6 bases at V and 0 bases at J, leaving 2 bases unmatched. The germline CDR1 and CDR2 sequences are SQVTM and ANQGSEA. For the CDR3, the DNA is TGCAGCGTAGGACAGGGGTCTAACTATGGCTACACCTTC. Protein: CSVGQGSNYGYTF.

The J gene is TRBJ1-1, the V gene TRBV4-1; 9 positions match TRBD1. The CDR3 runs 16 residues. Germline assignment: CDR1 MGHRA and CDR2 YSYEKL. V lost 1 base and J lost 4; bases outside the gene matches: 7. In DNA, the CDR3 is TGCGCCAGCAGCCAAGCCACAGGGGGCCTAAGCACTGAAGCTTTCTTT. Translated, it gives CASSQATGGLSTEAFF.

This clonotype was found a few times. The rearrangement joins TRBV5-4 to TRBJ2-4; 8 bases are shared with TRBD1. Unmatched junction bases numbered 16, after V lost 1 base and J lost 1 base. The CDR3 sequence is 20 residues long. Germline CDR1 reads SGHNT; CDR2 reads YYREEE (reference sequence). This CDR3 reads CASSLSETGVVNRAKNIQYF. DNA of the CDR3: TGTGCCAGCAGCTTGTCTGAGACAGGGGTTGTGAATAGGGCCAAAAACATTCAGTACTTC. The variable domain in full, with the rest retrieved from reference TRBV5-4 and TRBJ2-4, is ETGVTQSPTHLIKTRGQQVTLRCSSQSGHNTVSWYQQALGQGPQFIFQYYREEENGRGNFPPRFSGLQFPNYSSELNVNALELDDSALYLCASSLSETGVVNRAKNIQYFGAGTRLSVL.

This clonotype has a handful of counts. The chain has TRBV6-5 and TRBJ1-6, with unresolved D. Germline CDR1 MNHEY, CDR2 SVGAGI. Trimming took off 3 bases at V and 5 bases at J, with 20 bases between the two ends. This CDR3 has 18 residues. The CDR3 region has the DNA TGTGCCAGCAGTTATGGCCCCGGTTTCTCCCTCCATAATTCACCCCTCCACTTT. This sequence encodes CASSYGPGFSLHNSPLHF.

A remark on this clonotype: A much larger clone lies a single base off, so this may be a read error. This rearrangement joins TRBV12-3 or TRBV12-4 to TRBJ1-6; no firm D call. The V end was cut by 5 bases, the J end by 9 bases, with 14 bases between. The CDR3 runs to 14 residues. CDR3 residues: CASSASGSTSPLHF. CDR3 sequence (DNA): TGTGCCAGCAGTGCATCGGGCAGTACTTCACCCCTCCACTTT.

The chain links TRBV20-1 to TRBJ1-6; D is uncertain. Trimming stripped 3 bases from V and 9 bases from J, with 12 bases between. CDR3 length equals 13 residues. Germline V gene sequence: CDR1 DFQATT, CDR2 SNEGSKA (reference sequence). The CDR3 spells CSASPTIASPLHF. Written as DNA, the CDR3 is TGCAGTGCTAGCCCAACCATCGCTTCACCCCTCCACTTT.